Listed below are T cell receptor beta chains from one sample, sequenced in a study of cytomegalovirus exposure and HLA in healthy donors. This table comes from immunoSEQ multiplex PCR, and its TCRdb copy is limited to in-frame clones, with some not included. Its listing shows about 170,000 clones. Specimen: PBMCs. The receptors were gathered from an older woman in good health and CMV-seronegative. Both conserved end residues are part of each CDR3. D genes are given only for firm matches.

length,D,J,V,DNA,CDR3
15,TRBD1,TRBJ2-1,TRBV19,TGTGCCAGTAGTATCGACCGGGACAGGGATAATGAGCAGTTCTTC,CASSIDRDRDNEQFF
18,TRBD2,TRBJ2-7,TRBV7-9,TGTGCCAGCAGCTTCCTAAAGGGACTAGCGGGAGAAGGCTACGAGCAGTACTTC,CASSFLKGLAGEGYEQYF
16,.,TRBJ1-1,TRBV5-1,TGCGCCAGCAGCTTGGGGACAACCGTTGTATACACTGAAGCTTTCTTT,CASSLGTTVVYTEAFF
13,.,TRBJ1-3,TRBV27,TGTGCCAGTCGACAGGTCGGCGGAAACACCATATATTTT,CASRQVGGNTIYF
15,TRBD2,TRBJ2-1,TRBV19,TGTGCCAGTAGTAAACCGGGACTAGCCGCTCAGGGGCAGTTCTTC,CASSKPGLAAQGQFF
16,TRBD1,TRBJ2-2,TRBV7-7,TGTGCCAGCAGCAAAGTGGCAGGGGGACACACCGGGGAGCTGTTTTTT,CASSKVAGGHTGELFF
15,TRBD1,TRBJ1-5,TRBV19,TGTGCCAGTCGGAAACAGGGACAGGACAATCAGCCCCAGCATTTT,CASRKQGQDNQPQHF
12,.,TRBJ2-7,TRBV5-1,TGCGCCAGCAGCTTGGAAGGTAGCGGCTCATACTTC,CASSLEGSGSYF
15,TRBD2,TRBJ2-7,TRBV11-2,TGTGCCAGCAGCATAGAAGAGGGACTAGCCTACGAGCAGTACTTC,CASSIEEGLAYEQYF
13,.,TRBJ1-3,TRBV7-9,TGTGCCAGCAGCTTAACGGCTGGAAACACCATATATTTT,CASSLTAGNTIYF
16,.,TRBJ2-1,TRBV10-2,TGCGCCAGCAGTGAGGCATTAGCGCCATCCTACAATGAGCAGTTCTTC,CASSEALAPSYNEQFF
14,TRBD1,TRBJ1-5,TRBV7-2,TGTGCCAGCAGCAAAGACAGGGTTGCTCAGCCCCAGCATTTT,CASSKDRVAQPQHF
15,TRBD2,TRBJ2-7,TRBV5-1,TGCGCCAGCAGCTTGGCTGCGAGGGAGGGCTACGAGCAGTACTTC,CASSLAAREGYEQYF
14,TRBD1,TRBJ2-7,TRBV18,TGTGCCAGCTCCAGCGGACAGGGTCCCTACGAGCAGTACTTC,CASSSGQGPYEQYF
13,.,TRBJ1-1,TRBV5-1,TGCGCCAGCAGCTTGGCGGGGGGCGGTGGAGCTTTCTTT,CASSLAGGGGAFF
14,TRBD2,TRBJ2-7,TRBV5-1,TGCGCCAGCAGCTTGTCGCGAGCGGGGGGCGAGCAGTACTTC,CASSLSRAGGEQYF
13,.,TRBJ1-1,TRBV2,TGTGCCAGCACTCTGACAGAGAACACTGAAGCTTTCTTT,CASTLTENTEAFF